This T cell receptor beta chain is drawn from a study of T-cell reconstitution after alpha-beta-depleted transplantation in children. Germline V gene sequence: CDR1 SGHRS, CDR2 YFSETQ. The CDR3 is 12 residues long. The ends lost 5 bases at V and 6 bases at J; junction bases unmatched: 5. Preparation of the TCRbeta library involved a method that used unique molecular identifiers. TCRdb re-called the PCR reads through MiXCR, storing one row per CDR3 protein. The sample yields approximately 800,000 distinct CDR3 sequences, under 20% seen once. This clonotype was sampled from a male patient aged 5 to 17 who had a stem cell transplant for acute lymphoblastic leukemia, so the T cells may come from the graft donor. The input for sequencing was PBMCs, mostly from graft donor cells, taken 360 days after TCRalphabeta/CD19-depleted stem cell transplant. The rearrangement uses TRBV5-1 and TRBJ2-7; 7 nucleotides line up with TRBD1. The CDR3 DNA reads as TGCGCCAGCAGTGTAGGGGGCAGCGAGCAGTACTTC. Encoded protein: CASSVGGSEQYF.